This T cell receptor beta chain was sequenced in a study of OX40 agonist ivuxolimab in advanced cancers. Repertoires were generated with immunoSEQ multiplex PCR, while TCRdb's copy carries only in-frame clones and drops some. This sample has approximately 130,000 clones, with around 93% found just once. The source material was CD4+ or CD8+ T cells sorted from blood, sampled in a trial of the OX40 agonist ivuxolimab. The TCR originated in an adult with an advanced solid tumor such as melanoma, head and neck, liver or kidney cancer.

The CDR3 loop reads CASSQGGWEGSQETQYF. The CDR3 DNA reads as TGTGCCAGCAGCCAAGGAGGGTGGGAGGGGTCCCAAGAGACCCAGTACTTC. The chain recombines TRBV4-2 with TRBJ2-5, with TRBD2 identical over 7 bases. The CDR3 totals 17 residues. Germline values: CDR1 LGHNA, CDR2 YNFKEQ. V gave up 1 base and J gave up 1 base; unmatched junction bases: 9.